The entry below gives a single T cell receptor beta chain sequence along with its context. Its target is unknown. V was pared by 4 bases and J by 0 bases, with 13 bases between. This CDR3 is built from 15 residues. Germline assignment: CDR1 SGDLS and CDR2 YYNGEE. This sample is part of a study of OX40 agonist ivuxolimab in advanced cancers. For the study at large: One hepatocellular carcinoma and a couple of cutaneous melanoma patients partially responded. Study-level findings and limits: Expanded clones were, on average, more numerous in CD8+ T cells than in CD4+. Doses of 0.1 to 3.0 mg/kg were accompanied by clonal expansion of CD4+ and CD8+ blood T cells by week 6.

Libraries were prepared by immunoSEQ multiplex PCR; TCRdb keeps only in-frame clonotypes and omits some of them. The sample holds approximately 44,000 clones, under 95% seen once. Enrollment shut out patients with autoimmune disease history or systemic immunosuppression. The TCR was taken from an adult with an advanced solid tumor such as melanoma, head and neck, liver or kidney cancer. This chain uses TRBV9 with TRBJ1-1, with D uncertain. This specimen was CD4+ or CD8+ T cells sorted from blood, taken in a trial of the OX40 agonist ivuxolimab. CDR3 sequence (DNA): TGTGCCAGCAGCCCTAGTGGGAATATGAACACTGAAGCTTTCTTT. This sequence encodes CASSPSGNMNTEAFF.